This entry describes one TCR beta chain. This clonotype has just a few counts. The clone's antigen remains unknown. Nothing much larger sits one base from this clone, and base qualities are not available. This specimen belongs to a study of Graves' ophthalmopathy and Graves' hyperthyroidism (dated 2018 in TCRdb). Study-level background: Stable hyperthyroidism was defined as no progression to ophthalmopathy within 18 months of follow-up. An independent validation cohort was composed of roughly 19 hyperthyroidism patients and 15 to 17 patients who later progressed from hyperthyroidism to ophthalmopathy. In total, 135 blood samples were TCR-sequenced: around 42 ophthalmopathy, over 70 hyperthyroidism and approximately 17 hyperthyroidism-to-ophthalmopathy patients. T-cell repertoires of thyroid tissue and blood were compared in 5 or 6 hyperthyroidism patients. Following sample collection, hyperthyroidism patients were given methimazole at a starting dose of 30 mg daily, and ophthalmopathy patients were given high-dose intravenous methylprednisolone. To explore V-J signatures that distinguish ophthalmopathy from hyperthyroidism, a discovery set of 90 to 100 patients was enrolled, made up of around 44 with ophthalmopathy and around 57 with stable hyperthyroidism. TCR beta repertoire signatures were used to distinguish Graves' ophthalmopathy from Graves' hyperthyroidism and to predict progression to ophthalmopathy. The study at large found these results: Sample size was not predetermined statistically, and investigators were not blinded to group allocation. In cross-validation, the 13-signature model distinguished ophthalmopathy from stable hyperthyroidism with 87.88% sensitivity and about 81% specificity, while in the test set the corresponding values were 80% and 75%. Most expanded thyroid clonotypes with a frequency above 0.001 also appeared in blood, which suggests that blood repertoires may reflect the immune response in the thyroid. In validation, the model predicted ophthalmopathy progression with nearly 71% sensitivity and 72% to 80% specificity; around twelve predicted patients were CT-confirmed with GO in a median of around 6 months.

Patients with hyperthyroidism were aged 18 to 65 years, had been newly diagnosed, and had a disease duration of less than 2 months. Patients were excluded if they had other autoimmune diseases, uncontrolled infections, pregnancy or lactation. Diagnosis relied on clinical symptoms, serum thyroxine, TRAb, thyroid ultrasound and orbital computed tomography. Total RNA was extracted using Trizol reagent, and RNA quality was checked on an Agilent 2100 Bioanalyzer. For repertoire sequencing, the TCR beta CDR3 regions were amplified from RNA transcripts. The first round of RT-PCR was done with HTBI primers and the Qiagen OneStep RT-PCR kit, and was followed by a second round of multiplex PCR, then size selection and purification. Sequencing of the libraries was carried out on an Illumina HiSeq2000 in paired-end mode with 100 bp reads. The paper's data handling went like this. SOAPnuke was used for read processing, and reads with adapters, uncalled bases, a mean Phred below 15, or no exact constant-primer or identifier match were discarded. COPE v1.2.5 was used to merge the high-quality paired reads. Clonotypes were defined as unique nucleotide sequences and were aligned to IMGT TRB V, D and J references using MiTCR v1.1. The analysis was limited to V-J combinations with a frequency above 0.0001, which together covered about 99% of repertoires. For each V-J combination, a TCR clonal expansion and chaos score was defined as F50 clonal expansion divided by the chaos observed in the TCRdist matrix. Welch's t-statistics and random forest were used to reduce features to about a dozen V-J combinations, which were fed into a naive Bayes classifier. The similarity between thyroid and blood repertoires was quantified using the Morisita-Horn index. TCRdb handled the public reads itself, with Q25 trimming in fastp and clone calling in MiXCR, and kept productive beta chains. When rows share a CDR3 protein, they turn into one entry using the most common DNA and genes. For this entry, the V and J calls and clone size follow TCRdb and not the study's own pipeline. The sample includes about 1.1 million distinct CDR3 sequences, with about 38% observed a single time. The ten top clones hold over 8.5% of the sample.

From the cysteine up to the phenylalanine, the CDR3 has a length of 16 residues. Just the 48-base CDR3 DNA is kept, in frame starting at base 1. CDR1 PRHDT and CDR2 FYEKMQ were looked up in the germline V gene (reference sequence). Clipping removes 5 bases from V and 1 base from J, with 10 as the unmatched junction base count. The rearranged segments are TRBV13 and TRBJ2-7; 8 bases in the junction line up with TRBD2. This receptor was identified in an adult man with Graves' hyperthyroidism. Sequenced: peripheral blood or thyroid tissue (not recorded which). The CDR3 here reads CASSPIGLADSYEQYF. The nucleotide sequence reads as follows: TGTGCCAGCAGCCCGATAGGACTAGCCGATTCCTACGAGCAGTACTTC.